A selection of T cell receptor beta chains follows, all from one sample in a study of T cells in tuberculosis. The protocol was immunoSEQ multiplex PCR, while the TCRdb copy is restricted to in-frame clones and leaves out a portion. The repertoire consists of 30,000 to 35,000 clones, with roughly 95% occurring once and the leading ten covering 2% to 2.5%. Sequenced sample: PBMCs. The receptors derive from a donor aged 10 to 29 with latent tuberculosis or without tuberculosis infection. Each CDR3 is given with its conserved first and last residue. A D gene is named only where the DNA matches it firmly. Clone size is not always given. Where it is, it says once, few, many or a class for expanded clones.

TRBJ2-3 - - TRBV7-6 TGTGCCAGCAGCTTCTTAGACAGGAGCACAGATACGCAGTATTTT CASSFLDRSTDTQYF
TRBJ1-5 - TRBD1 TRBV18 TGTGCCAGCTCAGCCGGGACAGGGGTCAATCAGCCCCAGCATTTT CASSAGTGVNQPQHF
TRBJ1-6 - - TRBV7-9 TGTGCCAGCAGCTTTGGGCAGGGGTTCTATAATTCACCCCTCCACTTT CASSFGQGFYNSPLHF
TRBJ2-7 few TRBD2 TRBV11-3 TGTGCCAGCAGTACTGACGGGGGGTCTTACGAGCAGTACTTC CASSTDGGSYEQYF
TRBJ2-1 - TRBD2 TRBV25-1 TGTGCCAGCTCGCAAGGCGGGAGCTTCAATGAGCAGTTCTTC CASSQGGSFNEQFF
TRBJ2-1 - - TRBV27 TGTGCCAGCAGTCCCTTAGCGGAGTTTGCCAATGAGCAGTTCTTC CASSPLAEFANEQFF
TRBJ2-3 - TRBD2 TRBV7-3 TGTGCCAGCAGCTTAAATCGGGCCGACGGGACTAGCGGGGGGGCCCTAAGATCGACAGATACGCAGTATTTT CASSLNRADGTSGGALRSTDTQYF
TRBJ2-1 - TRBD2 TRBV5-1 TGCGCCAGCAGCCCCCAGGTCGGGGGGGAGGTTTTCTTC CASSPQVGGEVFF
TRBJ1-1 - TRBD1 TRBV19 TGTGCCAGTAGCAGTCGGAGGGGGCACACTGAAGCTTTCTTT CASSSRRGHTEAFF
TRBJ1-1 - - TRBV5-1 TGCGCCAGCAGCTTGGCCGAAGGGGTTAAGGACACTGAAGCTTTCTTT CASSLAEGVKDTEAFF
TRBJ1-4 - - TRBV21-1 TGTGCCAGCAGCCCCCGACAGGTTCCAACTAATGAAAAACTGTTTTTT CASSPRQVPTNEKLFF
TRBJ2-5 - - TRBV11-2 TGTGCCAGCAGCTTAGGCGAAGCCCCGGGGGAGACCCAGTACTTC CASSLGEAPGETQYF
TRBJ2-5 once - TRBV12-5 TGTGCTAGTGGTTTTAATCCGGGACAAGAGACCCAGTACTTC CASGFNPGQETQYF
TRBJ2-7 - - TRBV11-2 TGTGCCAGCAGCTCACAGGACTACCCATACGAGCAGTACTTC CASSSQDYPYEQYF
TRBJ2-5 - - TRBV27 TGTGCCAGCAGTTTTGACGGGACATTAACGGGGACCCAGTACTTC CASSFDGTLTGTQYF
TRBJ1-2 once - TRBV13 TGTGCCAGCAGCTTAGGCTCCAACTATGGCTACACCTTC CASSLGSNYGYTF